This TCR beta chain appears in the sequencing data of a study of T cells after yellow fever vaccination. The overall study: Sorting on CD3, CD45RA, CCR7 and CD95 yielded EM, EMRA, CM and Tscm memory subsets. Fractions low in cell number were prepared with SMART-Seq v4 Ultra Low Input.

Study-wide points: Overlap between CD4 and CD8 compartments was detected for a small share of clonotypes.

Each CDR3 protein is one row after TCRdb ran MiXCR on the 5' RACE reads. Among around 60,000 distinct CDR3 sequences listed, approximately 6% were seen once. This clonotype was observed many times. The CDR3 extends over 14 amino acids. The germline CDR1 and CDR2 sequences are SGHTA and FQGTGA. Between the trimmed V and J ends, which lost 9 bases and 3 bases, there was a span of 18 bases. Sequenced material: PBMCs, either bulk or a sorted T-cell subset (CD4+, CD8+, memory, or dextramer-sorted; not recorded which), taken on the day of the yellow fever booster vaccination. The chain is built from TRBV7-3 and TRBJ2-7; a possible D gene is TRBD1 (6 bases). The sequence was obtained from a man younger than 30 who received the YFV17D yellow fever vaccine. The CDR3 DNA reads TGTGCCAGGGAACATCAGGGGCCCATCTACGAGCAGTACGTC. Protein: CAREHQGPIYEQYV.